This is a list of T cell receptor beta chains from one sample in a study of blood T cell repertoires in COVID-19. Here immunoSEQ multiplex PCR was the method, and the copy in TCRdb shows in-frame clones only, minus some. The repertoire holds some 200,000 clones, 81% seen once, with more than 10% in the top ten. Sequencing was carried out using peripheral blood. These TCRs come from a woman aged 80 or over with COVID-19, enrolled during active disease. CDR3s include the opening cysteine and the closing phenylalanine or tryptophan. Each record gives: CDR3 DNA, CDR3 protein, D gene, V gene, clone size, J gene. A D gene is named only where the DNA matches it firmly. Clone size is not always given. Where it is, it says once, few, many or a class for expanded clones.

CDR3nt: TGTGCCAGCCCGTCGGGGGGCCACTACGAGCAGTACTTC
CDR3aa: CASPSGGHYEQYF
d_gene: .
v_gene: TRBV28
abundance: .
j_gene: TRBJ2-7

CDR3nt: TGTGCCACCAGCGGATTCTTAGCGGGGGGGCCCCACGAGCAGTACTTC
CDR3aa: CATSGFLAGGPHEQYF
d_gene: TRBD2
v_gene: TRBV15
abundance: .
j_gene: TRBJ2-7

CDR3nt: TGTGCCGTAAGTAGGTATCAGGGATTAGATGGCACTGAAGCTTTCTTT
CDR3aa: CAVSRYQGLDGTEAFF
d_gene: .
v_gene: TRBV19
abundance: few
j_gene: TRBJ1-1

CDR3nt: TGCAGCGTTGACCAAAACAATGAGCAGTTCTTC
CDR3aa: CSVDQNNEQFF
d_gene: .
v_gene: TRBV29-1
abundance: .
j_gene: TRBJ2-1

CDR3nt: TGCGCCAGCAGCGTCCAGGGAGGGGCGGACATTCAGTACTTC
CDR3aa: CASSVQGGADIQYF
d_gene: TRBD2
v_gene: TRBV5-1
abundance: .
j_gene: TRBJ2-4

CDR3nt: TGCGCCAGCAGCCCCGGGGGGGAGGGCACTGAAGCTTTCTTT
CDR3aa: CASSPGGEGTEAFF
d_gene: .
v_gene: TRBV5-1
abundance: .
j_gene: TRBJ1-1

CDR3nt: TGTGCCAGCAGCCCCAACCCCGGACAGTCAAGGGCCCAGCATTTT
CDR3aa: CASSPNPGQSRAQHF
d_gene: .
v_gene: TRBV28
abundance: .
j_gene: TRBJ1-5

CDR3nt: TGTGCCACCAGTGACCCCGGGACAGGGACCTACGAGCAGTACTTC
CDR3aa: CATSDPGTGTYEQYF
d_gene: TRBD1
v_gene: TRBV24-1
abundance: .
j_gene: TRBJ2-7

CDR3nt: TGTGCCAGCAGCGTAGTCGTCGGGACTGAAGCTTTCTTT
CDR3aa: CASSVVVGTEAFF
d_gene: .
v_gene: TRBV9
abundance: .
j_gene: TRBJ1-1

CDR3nt: TGTGCCAGCAGTTTATCCTACTACAATGAGCAGTTCTTC
CDR3aa: CASSLSYYNEQFF
d_gene: .
v_gene: TRBV27
abundance: .
j_gene: TRBJ2-1

CDR3nt: TGTGCCAGCAGCTTACAGAAGAACACTGAAGCTTTCTTT
CDR3aa: CASSLQKNTEAFF
d_gene: .
v_gene: TRBV9
abundance: .
j_gene: TRBJ1-1

CDR3nt: TGCAGCGTTGACGCGGGAACCTATGGCTACACCTTC
CDR3aa: CSVDAGTYGYTF
d_gene: .
v_gene: TRBV29-1
abundance: .
j_gene: TRBJ1-2

CDR3nt: TGTGCCAGTAGTATTACAGTCCTCAGCTCTGGAAACACCATATATTTT
CDR3aa: CASSITVLSSGNTIYF
d_gene: .
v_gene: TRBV19
abundance: .
j_gene: TRBJ1-3

CDR3nt: TGTGCCAGCAGCTCTCCGTCGGGACAGCGCGGGGTTAATGAAAAACTGTTTTTT
CDR3aa: CASSSPSGQRGVNEKLFF
d_gene: TRBD1
v_gene: TRBV11-2
abundance: .
j_gene: TRBJ1-4

CDR3nt: TGTGCCAGCAGCCCTCGCGTGAGGGCGGGCAATGAGCAGTTCTTC
CDR3aa: CASSPRVRAGNEQFF
d_gene: .
v_gene: TRBV5-8
abundance: .
j_gene: TRBJ2-1